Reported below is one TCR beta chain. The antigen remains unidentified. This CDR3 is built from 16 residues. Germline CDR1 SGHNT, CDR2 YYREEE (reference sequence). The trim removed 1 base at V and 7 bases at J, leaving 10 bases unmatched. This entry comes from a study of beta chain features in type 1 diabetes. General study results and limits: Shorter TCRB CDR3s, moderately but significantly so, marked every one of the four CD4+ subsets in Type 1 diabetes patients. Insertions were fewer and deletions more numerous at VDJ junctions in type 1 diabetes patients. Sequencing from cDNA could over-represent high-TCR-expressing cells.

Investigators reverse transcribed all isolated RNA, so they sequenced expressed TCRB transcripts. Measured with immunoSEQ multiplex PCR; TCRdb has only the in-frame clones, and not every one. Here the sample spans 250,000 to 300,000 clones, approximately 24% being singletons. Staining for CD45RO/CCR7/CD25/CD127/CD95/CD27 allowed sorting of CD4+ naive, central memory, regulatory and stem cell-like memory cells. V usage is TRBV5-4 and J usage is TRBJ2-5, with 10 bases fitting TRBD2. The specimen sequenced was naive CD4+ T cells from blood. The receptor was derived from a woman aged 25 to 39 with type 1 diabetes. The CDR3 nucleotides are TGTGCCAGCAGCTTGCAGGCTAGCGGGGGCTCGAGGACCCAGTACTTC. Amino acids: CASSLQASGGSRTQYF.